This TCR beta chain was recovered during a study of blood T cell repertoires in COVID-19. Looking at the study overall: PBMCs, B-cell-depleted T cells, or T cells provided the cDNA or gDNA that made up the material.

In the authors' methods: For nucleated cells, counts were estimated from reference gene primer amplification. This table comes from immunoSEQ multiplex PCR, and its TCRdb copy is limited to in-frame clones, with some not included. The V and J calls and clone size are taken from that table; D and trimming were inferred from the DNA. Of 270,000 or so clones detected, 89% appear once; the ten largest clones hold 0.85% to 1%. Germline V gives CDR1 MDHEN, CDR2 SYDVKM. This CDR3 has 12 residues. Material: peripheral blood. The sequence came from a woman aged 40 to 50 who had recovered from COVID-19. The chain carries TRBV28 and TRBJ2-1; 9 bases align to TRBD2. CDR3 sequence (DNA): TGTGTCTCGGGACTAGCTGAGGGTGAGCAGTTCTTC. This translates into CVSGLAEGEQFF.